Shown below are 26 T cell receptor beta chains from a single sample sequenced in a study of cytomegalovirus exposure and HLA in healthy donors. Primers included in the PCR were 60 Vbeta and 13 Jbeta primers. Here immunoSEQ multiplex PCR was the method, and the copy in TCRdb shows in-frame clones only, minus some. This sample has some 110,000 clones, with over 60% found just once. Material for sequencing was PBMCs. The receptors were gathered from a young woman in good health and CMV-seropositive.

There are a few counts of this clone. This chain connects TRBV18 to TRBJ1-1; D is undetermined. The CDR3 is 13 amino acids. V lost 3 bases and J lost 6, with 11 bases in between. Germline V CDR1 and CDR2: KGHSH, LQKENI. CDR3 protein: CASSPGEVAEAFF. CDR3 nucleotide sequence: TGTGCCAGCTCACCGGGAGAGGTGGCTGAAGCTTTCTTT.

The rearrangement joins TRBV30 to TRBJ1-2, with D possibly TRBD1 on 6 matching bases. Germline CDR1 and CDR2: GTSNPN and SVGIG (reference sequence). This CDR3 has 13 amino acids. Trimming took off 2 bases at V and 4 bases at J, with 11 bases between the two ends. CDR3 in DNA: TGTGCCTGGAGTCTAGGACAGTTCTATGGCTACACCTTC. It is translated as CAWSLGQFYGYTF. Drawing the rest from reference TRBV30 and TRBJ1-2, the complete variable domain is SQTIHQWPATLVQPVGSPLSLECTVEGTSNPNLYWYRQAAGRGLQLLFYSVGIGQISSEVPQNLSASRPQDRQFILSSKKLLLSDSGFYLCAWSLGQFYGYTFGSGTRLTVV.

V gene TRBV5-5 combines with J gene TRBJ1-3, with 8 bases lining up with TRBD1. The CDR3 runs 14 residues. V trimming: 4 bases; J trimming: 2 bases; junction bases outside the gene matches: 2. Germline V gives CDR1 SGHKS, CDR2 YYEKEE (reference sequence). The chain's CDR3 is CASSLGQAGNTIYF. The CDR3 bases are TGTGCCAGCAGCCTGGGACAGGCTGGAAACACCATATATTTT. Full variable domain (outside the CDR3, taken from reference TRBV5-5 and TRBJ1-3): DAGVTQSPTHLIKTRGQQVTLRCSPISGHKSVSWYQQVLGQGPQFIFQYYEKEERGRGNFPDRFSARQFPNYSSELNVNALLLGDSALYLCASSLGQAGNTIYFGEGSWLTVV.

This clone came up a few times. The chain carries TRBV2 and TRBJ2-1; 10 bases are a match to TRBD2. V lost 8 bases and J lost 9; bases outside the gene matches: 16. Germline loops: CDR1 SNHLY, CDR2 FYNNEI. This CDR3 is built from 16 residues. The CDR3 is CASSAQRLAGVGEQFF. CDR3 sequence (DNA): TGTGCCAGCTCAGCTCAAAGACTAGCGGGTGTTGGTGAGCAGTTCTTC.

The chain joins TRBV30 to TRBJ1-2; D is ambiguous. CDR1 and CDR2 from the germline V gene are GTSNPN and SVGIG (reference sequence). The CDR3 totals 11 residues. The V gene lost 6 bases and the J gene lost 7 bases, with 12 bases spanning the gap. The DNA for the CDR3 is TGTGCCTGCACTCCGGGAAGTGGCTACACCTTC. Amino acids: CACTPGSGYTF.

The chain has TRBV27 and TRBJ1-4; D is ambiguous. Trimming removed 2 bases from V and 2 bases from J, with 6 bases in between. This CDR3 is built from 14 residues. Per germline, CDR1 MNHEY and CDR2 SMNVEV (reference sequence). CDR3 amino acids: CASSLAGTNEKLFF. CDR3 nucleotide sequence: TGTGCCAGCAGTTTAGCCGGGACTAATGAAAAACTGTTTTTT.

This chain joins TRBV23-1 and TRBJ2-6; perhaps TRBD1 as D (6 bases). TRBV23-1 is recorded as an ORF, its role being uncertain. The CDR3 sequence is 18 residues long. The germline V and J ends were trimmed by 7 bases and 2 bases, with 21 bases remaining between them. The CDR3 spells CASISTGDMLTGANVLTF. The CDR3 nucleotides are TGCGCCAGCATCTCCACCGGGGACATGCTAACTGGGGCCAACGTCCTGACTTTC.

The V call is TRBV6-1, the J call TRBJ1-2; D remains unclear. CDR1 is MNHNS, CDR2 SASEGT, per germline. The CDR3 sequence is 14 residues long. V was trimmed by 3 bases and J by 4 bases, leaving 12 bases between them. The CDR3 bases are TGTGCCAGCAGTGAGAGTACTACCTTCTATGGCTACACCTTC. This codes for CASSESTTFYGYTF.

The table lists this clone with a few counts. The CDR3 spells CASSVGTGGTDTQYF. The CDR3 DNA sequence: TGTGCCAGCAGCGTAGGGACAGGGGGCACAGATACGCAGTATTTT. The chain couples TRBV9 to TRBJ2-3; the match to TRBD1 covers 9 bases. V shed 0 bases, J shed 1 base, and the junction held 0 bases outside the gene matches. Germline lookup yields CDR1 SGDLS and CDR2 YYNGEE. The CDR3 has 15 residues.

V usage is TRBV19 and J usage is TRBJ2-5, with D tentatively TRBD2 (6 bases). Germline CDR1 and CDR2: LNHDA and SQIVND (reference sequence). V lost 3 bases to trimming and J lost 5 bases, with 10 bases between them. The CDR3 spans 13 residues. The chain's CDR3 is CASSIFGRETQYF. The CDR3 nucleotides are TGTGCCAGTAGTATTTTTGGGAGGGAGACCCAGTACTTC.

V usage is TRBV2 and J usage is TRBJ2-1, with 9 positions matching TRBD2. Germline CDR1 and CDR2: SNHLY and FYNNEI. After removal of 4 bases from V and 9 bases from J, the junction contained 7 bases not matched to a gene. The CDR3 sequence is 14 residues long. The CDR3 nucleotides read TGTGCCAGCAGTGTAGCGGGGGCCTTGGGTGAGCAGTTCTTC. This sequence encodes CASSVAGALGEQFF.

V is TRBV6-1 and J is TRBJ2-7, with 10 bases lining up with TRBD1. The CDR3 extends over 15 amino acids. V shed 6 bases, J shed 2 bases, and the junction held 7 bases outside the gene matches. Germline V lookup: CDR1 MNHNS, CDR2 SASEGT. CDR3 region: CASRVWTGGTYEQYF. The CDR3 DNA reads as TGTGCCAGCAGAGTGTGGACAGGGGGGACCTACGAGCAGTACTTC.

The chain is built from TRBV30 and TRBJ2-7; no firm D call. Per germline, CDR1 GTSNPN and CDR2 SVGIG (reference sequence). V lost 2 bases to trimming and J lost 5 bases, with 10 bases between them. The CDR3 is made up of 12 amino acids. The CDR3 region has the DNA TGTGCCTGGAGTAGGAGTACGAACGAGCAGTACTTC. Translated, it gives CAWSRSTNEQYF. Full variable domain (rest looked up from reference TRBV30 and TRBJ2-7): SQTIHQWPATLVQPVGSPLSLECTVEGTSNPNLYWYRQAAGRGLQLLFYSVGIGQISSEVPQNLSASRPQDRQFILSSKKLLLSDSGFYLCAWSRSTNEQYFGPGTRLTVT.

The chain is built from TRBV28 and TRBJ1-3; D is unresolved. The CDR3 totals 15 residues. Germline lookup yields CDR1 MDHEN and CDR2 SYDVKM. Trimming pared 1 base from V and 0 bases from J, leaving 7 bases between. CDR3 nucleotides: TGTGCCAGCAGTTTATCCGAGAACTCTGGAAACACCATATATTTT. The encoded protein is CASSLSENSGNTIYF.

This rearrangement joins TRBV5-1 to TRBJ2-7, with TRBD1 as a possible D gene (7 bases). Per the germline V gene, CDR1 is SGHRS and CDR2 is YFSETQ. Trimming removed 1 base from V and 6 bases from J, with 23 bases in between. The CDR3 length is 17 residues. CDR3 bases: TGCGCCAGCAGCTTGATCAAGTCCGACAGGGAGGAAGGCGAGCAGTACTTC. Its protein is CASSLIKSDREEGEQYF.

This clone has only one observation. The genes are TRBV13 and TRBJ2-5, with TRBD2 identical over 14 bases. This CDR3 has 15 amino acids. The V gene's germline CDR1 is PRHDT and CDR2 FYEKMQ (reference sequence). Trimming cost V 7 bases and J 3 bases; bases outside gene matches: 4. The CDR3 loop reads CASTTGLAGEETQYF. The CDR3 DNA follows: TGTGCCAGCACCACGGGACTAGCGGGAGAAGAGACCCAGTACTTC.

The chain links TRBV4-1 to TRBJ2-1; possible D gene TRBD2, 5 bases. Germline V gene lookup returns CDR1 MGHRA and CDR2 YSYEKL. This CDR3 has 16 residues. V lost 8 bases and J lost 0, with 17 bases in between. The CDR3 DNA sequence: TGCGCCAGCCACGGGGTGGGCGAGAGCTCCTACAATGAGCAGTTCTTC. Residues: CASHGVGESSYNEQFF.

Comments on this clone: Other DNA sequences in the same sample also yield this CDR3. This chain joins TRBV30 and TRBJ1-3, with 7 bases identical to TRBD1. CDR1 is GTSNPN and CDR2 is SVGIG in the germline V gene (reference sequence). Trimming cost V 2 bases and J 0 bases; bases outside gene matches: 1. This CDR3 region has 14 residues. CDR3: CAWSPGGSGNTIYF. The CDR3 coding sequence is TGTGCCTGGAGTCCAGGGGGCTCTGGAAACACCATATATTTT.

V is TRBV2 and J is TRBJ2-5; 8 bases are shared with TRBD2. After removal of 7 bases from V and 3 bases from J, the junction contained 7 bases not matched to a gene. Germline V CDR1 and CDR2: SNHLY, FYNNEI. This CDR3 is 14 amino acids long. CDR3 sequence reads: CASTWGSGKETQYF. The CDR3 DNA reads TGTGCCAGCACCTGGGGTAGCGGGAAAGAGACCCAGTACTTC.

The rearrangement links TRBV5-4 to TRBJ2-1; 11 nucleotides agree with TRBD2. The trim removed 8 bases at V and 7 bases at J, leaving 17 bases unmatched. CDR3 length: 17 amino acids. The germline gives CDR1 SGHNT, CDR2 YYREEE (reference sequence). The CDR3 DNA reads TGTGCCAGTACCTCGGGGGGGACTAGCGGCCTAACGAATGAGCAGTTCTTC. Its translation: CASTSGGTSGLTNEQFF.

This chain connects TRBV7-9 to TRBJ1-6; D might be TRBD1 (6 bases). This CDR3 comprises 14 residues. Per germline, CDR1 SEHNR and CDR2 FQNEAQ (reference sequence). Deletions cut 3 bases from V and 7 bases from J, with 10 bases between. The CDR3 nucleotides read TGTGCCAGCAGCTTGGACAGTCAAAATTCACCCCTCCACTTT. It encodes CASSLDSQNSPLHF.

This rearrangement joins TRBV6-6 to TRBJ1-3; 8 nucleotides align to TRBD1. V was pared by 6 bases and J by 3 bases, with 4 bases of the junction left unmatched. The CDR3 runs 14 residues. CDR1 is MNHNY, CDR2 SVGAGI, per germline (reference sequence). DNA for the CDR3: TGTGCCAGCAGAGACAGGGGAGGTGGAAACACCATATATTTT. This gives the protein CASRDRGGGNTIYF.

The V gene is TRBV7-9, the J gene TRBJ1-4; TRBD1 agrees at 10 bases. CDR3 size: 16 residues. The V segment lost 3 bases and the J segment 7 bases; nucleotides outside the gene matches: 8. CDR1 is SEHNR and CDR2 is FQNEAQ in the germline V gene (reference sequence). The CDR3 nucleotides are TGTGCCAGCAGCTTTTTGCGGGACAGGGGAGGTGAAAAACTGTTTTTT. It encodes CASSFLRDRGGEKLFF.

This clone was found a few times. The V gene is TRBV28, the J gene TRBJ1-2, with TRBD1 as a possible D gene (5 bases). Trimming took off 3 bases at V and 8 bases at J, with 19 bases between the two ends. The CDR3 runs 15 residues. CDR1 and CDR2 (germline): MDHEN, SYDVKM. The CDR3, as DNA: TGTGCCAGCAGTTTGGTGACAGTCCTTAGCCCAGGCTACACCTTC. It translates to CASSLVTVLSPGYTF.

The chain has TRBV6-4 and TRBJ2-2; TRBD2 matches 11 bases. The V and J ends lost 0 bases and 4 bases, in that order; junction bases with no gene match: 1. This CDR3 has 16 residues. Germline CDR1 MRHNA, CDR2 SNTAGT. CDR3 amino acids: CASSDSTSGSTGELFF. The CDR3, as DNA: TGTGCCAGCAGTGACTCAACTAGCGGGAGCACCGGGGAGCTGTTTTTT.

This sequence joins TRBV29-1 and TRBJ1-1, with a weak D call TRBD1 (6 bases). The CDR3 covers 12 residues. CDR1 SQVTM and CDR2 ANQGSEA come from the germline V gene. V was shortened by 6 bases and J by 1 base, with 9 bases between the two germline ends. DNA of the CDR3: TGCAGCGTCGCCAGGGGGAACACTGAAGCTTTCTTT. It codes for CSVARGNTEAFF.